This entry lists 21 T cell receptor beta chains sequenced from one sample in a study of blood T cell repertoires in COVID-19. Here immunoSEQ multiplex PCR was the method, and the copy in TCRdb shows in-frame clones only, minus some. The repertoire holds 250,000 to 300,000 clones, approximately 87% seen once, with about 12% in the top ten. Material for sequencing was peripheral blood. The receptors were sampled from a woman younger than 45 with COVID-19, enrolled during active disease.

This chain links TRBV28 with TRBJ1-2; 7 positions match TRBD1. This CDR3 spans 15 amino acids. Germline V gives CDR1 MDHEN, CDR2 SYDVKM. The V and J ends lost 2 bases and 4 bases, in that order; junction bases with no gene match: 7. The DNA for the CDR3 is TGTGCCAGCAGTTTAGAATACAGGGGCCGCTATGGCTACACCTTC. It encodes CASSLEYRGRYGYTF.

The genes are TRBV7-8 and TRBJ1-6, with 9 bases fitting TRBD1. V trimming: 1 base; J trimming: 7 bases; junction bases outside the gene matches: 5. Germline CDR1 SGHVS, CDR2 FQNEAQ. The CDR3 consists of 16 residues. In DNA, the CDR3 is TGTGCCAGCAGCTTAGAAGGTGGACAGGGGAATTCACCCCTCCACTTT. This gives the protein CASSLEGGQGNSPLHF.

This chain links TRBV25-1 with TRBJ2-7, with a possible D match to TRBD1 (6 bases). The CDR3 covers 14 residues. Trimming cost V 1 base and J 3 bases, with 10 bases left between them. The germline gives CDR1 MGHDK, CDR2 SYGVNS. CDR3 region: CASSEFGRGYEQYF. DNA of the CDR3: TGTGCCAGCAGTGAATTCGGCAGGGGCTACGAGCAGTACTTC.

V and J are TRBV5-1 and TRBJ1-2, with D possibly being TRBD1 (6 bases). Germline V gene lookup returns CDR1 SGHRS and CDR2 YFSETQ. This CDR3 is built from 12 residues. Trimming removed 4 bases from V and 8 bases from J, with 12 bases in between. In DNA form, the CDR3 reads TGCGCCAGCAGCCCGCAGGGGAAAGGCTACACCTTC. Encoded protein: CASSPQGKGYTF.

V is TRBV2 and J is TRBJ1-5; D is unclear. Germline CDR1 and CDR2: SNHLY and FYNNEI. Trimming shortened V by 6 bases and J by 2 bases, and 11 bases separated the two germline ends. This CDR3 comprises 14 residues. CDR3 DNA sequence: TGTGCCAGCAGCACCGACACAGGCAATCAGCCCCAGCATTTT. Amino acids: CASSTDTGNQPQHF.

This clone turned up a few times. The chain recombines TRBV10-1 with TRBJ1-3; D is possibly TRBD1 (5 bases). Germline V gene lookup returns CDR1 WNHNN and CDR2 SYGVQD (reference sequence). Trimming took off 6 bases at V and 0 bases at J, with 15 bases between the two ends. CDR3 size: 16 residues. CDR3 region: CASRLRQLNSGNTIYF. The DNA of the CDR3 is TGCGCCAGCAGGCTTCGACAGTTGAACTCTGGAAACACCATATATTTT.

V and J are TRBV19 and TRBJ1-5; weak D call: TRBD1 (5 bases). V was cut by 5 bases and J by 5 bases, with 16 bases left in between. The CDR3 is 15 amino acids. Germline CDR1 reads LNHDA; CDR2 reads SQIVND (reference sequence). DNA for the CDR3: TGTGCCAGTAGTCTTTGGGGCAGGGCCCATCAGCCCCAGCATTTT. Protein: CASSLWGRAHQPQHF.

This chain joins TRBV3-1 (or the pseudogene TRBV3-2) and TRBJ1-4; tentatively, D is TRBD1 (5 bases). Trimming shortened V by 0 bases and J by 10 bases, and 21 bases separated the two germline ends. In germline, CDR1 is LGHDT, CDR2 YNNKEL (reference sequence). The CDR3 contains 17 residues. CDR3 coding DNA: TGTGCCAGCAGCCAAGAAGTCCTCGGGGGTAGGGAAGGAAAACTGTTTTTT. This translates into CASSQEVLGGREGKLFF.

The chain has TRBV28 and TRBJ2-5; 10 bases fit TRBD1. The CDR3 length is 15 residues. Trimming took 5 bases from V and 5 from J; bases not matched to a gene: 8. CDR1 is MDHEN and CDR2 is SYDVKM in the germline V gene. In nucleotides, the CDR3 is TGTGCCAGCAGTACTAGGGACAGGGGAGGTGAGACCCAGTACTTC. Translation gives CASSTRDRGGETQYF. The variable domain in full, completed from reference TRBV28 and TRBJ2-5, reads DVKVTQSSRYLVKRTGEKVFLECVQDMDHENMFWYRQDPGLGLRLIYFSYDVKMKEKGDIPEGYSVSREKKERFSLILESASTNQTSMYLCASSTRDRGGETQYFGPGTRLLVL.

The chain links TRBV6-2 or TRBV6-3 to TRBJ2-7, with TRBD1 as a possible D gene (6 bases). Germline CDR1 and CDR2: MNHEY and SVGEGT. The CDR3 is 15 residues long. The germline V and J ends were trimmed by 5 bases and 3 bases, with 17 bases remaining between them. The CDR3 spells CASSPHMTGDYEQYF. CDR3 bases: TGTGCCAGCAGTCCACACATGACAGGAGACTACGAGCAGTACTTC.

The V call is TRBV27, the J call TRBJ2-7, with 9 bases fitting TRBD1. V was clipped by 7 bases and J by 1 base; unmatched bases: 26. CDR3 size: 21 residues. CDR1 and CDR2 (germline): MNHEY, SMNVEV (reference sequence). CDR3 coding DNA: TGTGCCAGCATTGGGGGTCGAACCGGGACAGGGATTTCCCCACTTTCCTACGAGCAGTACTTC. Its translation: CASIGGRTGTGISPLSYEQYF.

V gene TRBV18 combines with J gene TRBJ1-1; 9 bases line up with TRBD1. Per germline, CDR1 KGHSH and CDR2 LQKENI. There are 16 residues in the CDR3. The V and J ends lost 3 bases and 0 bases, in that order; junction bases with no gene match: 5. The CDR3 here is CASSPRDRAMNTEAFF. The DNA of the CDR3 is TGTGCCAGCTCACCCAGGGACAGGGCTATGAACACTGAAGCTTTCTTT. Variable domain in full (rest from reference TRBV18 and TRBJ1-1): NAGVMQNPRHLVRRRGQEARLRCSPMKGHSHVYWYRQLPEEGLKFMVYLQKENIIDESGMPKERFSAEFPKEGPSILRIQQVVRGDSAAYFCASSPRDRAMNTEAFFGQGTRLTVV.

The genes are TRBV30 and TRBJ1-1; D ambiguous. From germline, CDR1 is GTSNPN and CDR2 SVGIG (reference sequence). This CDR3 has 14 residues. V dropped 0 bases and J dropped 4 bases, with 12 bases sitting between them. The CDR3 protein is CAWSVTLAGTEAFF. CDR3 in DNA: TGTGCCTGGAGTGTTACACTGGCGGGCACTGAAGCTTTCTTT.

The V and J genes are TRBV6-5 and TRBJ2-1; D perhaps matches TRBD2 (5 bases). Between the trimmed V and J ends, which lost 1 base and 4 bases, there was a span of 5 bases. This CDR3 is built from 13 residues. Per the germline V gene, CDR1 is MNHEY and CDR2 is SVGAGI. The CDR3 coding sequence is TGTGCCAGCAGTTACTTAGCGTACAATGAGCAGTTCTTC. It encodes CASSYLAYNEQFF.

This clone was seen a handful of times. The gene calls are TRBV7-2 and TRBJ2-1; TRBD2 might be the D (5 bases). This CDR3 region has 14 residues. Trimming removed 1 base at V and 15 bases at J, with 19 bases between. Germline values: CDR1 SGHTA, CDR2 FQGNSA. The CDR3 DNA reads TGTGCCAGCAGCTTAGAGCGTCTAGCTCCTTCCTTGTTCTTC. This translates into CASSLERLAPSLFF. The complete variable domain, with remaining parts taken from reference TRBV7-2 and TRBJ2-1, reads GAGVSQSPSNKVTEKGKDVELRCDPISGHTALYWYRQSLGQGLEFLIYFQGNSAPDKSGLPSDRFSAERTGGSVSTLTIQRTQQEDSAVYLCASSLERLAPSLFFGPGTRLTVL.

The chain has TRBV6-2 or TRBV6-3 and TRBJ1-5, with TRBD1 as a possible D gene (5 bases). Per the germline V gene, CDR1 is MNHEY and CDR2 is SVGEGT. The length of the CDR3 is 14 residues. Trimming took 2 bases from V and 8 from J, leaving 13 bases between them. Here the CDR3 reads CASSYNVRVEPQHF. The DNA for the CDR3 is TGTGCCAGCAGTTACAACGTCAGGGTTGAGCCCCAGCATTTT.

The chain couples TRBV4-2 to TRBJ2-2, with 9 positions matching TRBD2. Germline V gene sequence: CDR1 LGHNA, CDR2 YNFKEQ. After removal of 0 bases from V and 7 bases from J, the junction contained 6 bases not matched to a gene. This CDR3 is built from 16 residues. The CDR3, as DNA: TGTGCCAGCAGCCAAGATTGGGGACTAGCCGGCGGGGAGCTGTTTTTT. Encoded protein: CASSQDWGLAGGELFF.

This clone has a single count. The chain uses TRBV25-1 and TRBJ1-4; D remains unclear. The ends were cut back, 5 bases at V and 4 bases at J, with 17 bases in the middle. CDR3 size: 16 residues. The germline CDR1 and CDR2 sequences are MGHDK and SYGVNS. CDR3 loop: CASSRLGGRLNEKLFF. As DNA, the CDR3 is TGTGCCAGCAGTCGACTGGGTGGCAGACTTAATGAAAAACTGTTTTTT.

The chain has TRBV19 and TRBJ2-3; D might be TRBD1 (5 bases). The CDR3 runs 14 residues. Germline V CDR1 and CDR2: LNHDA, SQIVND (reference sequence). Trimming stripped 3 bases from V and 6 bases from J, with 13 bases between. CDR3 sequence (DNA): TGTGCCAGTAGTATTGGGTGGGGCTACGATACGCAGTATTTT. Its translation: CASSIGWGYDTQYF.

The chain recombines TRBV25-1 with TRBJ1-1; no reliable D call. Looked up from germline, CDR1 is MGHDK and CDR2 is SYGVNS. The V end lost 7 bases, the J end lost 1 base, and 10 bases lay between the germline ends. The length of the CDR3 is 13 residues. The CDR3 here is CASMTRQNTEAFF. In DNA, the CDR3 is TGTGCCAGCATGACACGCCAGAACACTGAAGCTTTCTTT.

The chain carries TRBV6-4 and TRBJ2-3; no firm D call. Germline CDR1 is MRHNA and CDR2 is SNTAGT. The CDR3 loop spans 13 amino acids. V was cut by 4 bases and J by 0 bases, with 5 bases left in between. The CDR3 sequence: CASSARSTDTQYF. In nucleotides, the CDR3 is TGTGCCAGCAGTGCCCGGAGCACAGATACGCAGTATTTT.